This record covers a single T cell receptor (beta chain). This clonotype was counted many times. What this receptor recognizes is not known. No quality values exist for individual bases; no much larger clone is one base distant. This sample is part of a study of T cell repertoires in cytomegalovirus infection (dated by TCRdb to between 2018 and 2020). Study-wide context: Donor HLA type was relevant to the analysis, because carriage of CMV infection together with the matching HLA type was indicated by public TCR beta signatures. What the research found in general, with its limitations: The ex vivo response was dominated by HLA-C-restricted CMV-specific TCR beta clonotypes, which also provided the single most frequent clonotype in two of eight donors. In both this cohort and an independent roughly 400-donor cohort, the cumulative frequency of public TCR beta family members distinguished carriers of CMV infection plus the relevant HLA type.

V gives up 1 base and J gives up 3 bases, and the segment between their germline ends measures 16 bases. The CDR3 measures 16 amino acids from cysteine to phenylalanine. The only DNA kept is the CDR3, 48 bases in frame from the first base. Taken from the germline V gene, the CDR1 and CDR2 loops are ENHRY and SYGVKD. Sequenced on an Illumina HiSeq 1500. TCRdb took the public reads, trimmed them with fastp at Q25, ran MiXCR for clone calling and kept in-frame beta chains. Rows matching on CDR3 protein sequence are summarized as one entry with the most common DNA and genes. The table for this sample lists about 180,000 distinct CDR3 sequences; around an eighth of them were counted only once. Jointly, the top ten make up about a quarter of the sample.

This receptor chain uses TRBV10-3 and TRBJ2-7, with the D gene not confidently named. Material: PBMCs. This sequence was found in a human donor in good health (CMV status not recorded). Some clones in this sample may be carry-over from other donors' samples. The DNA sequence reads TGTGCCATCAGTGAGTACGCGGCAATAGAAGGCTACGAGCAGTACTTC. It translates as CAISEYAAIEGYEQYF.